This is a list of T cell receptor beta chains from one sample in a study of T-cell memory formation after mild COVID-19. Using its own MiXCR run on the 5' RACE reads, TCRdb lists one record per CDR3 protein. The sample consists of some 350,000 distinct CDR3 sequences, around 15% of them appearing once. Material: PBMCs or a T cell subset sorted from them (not recorded which). Every receptor here comes from a man between 18 and 35 years old who had mild COVID-19 (a few samples of this study predate the infection). Cell type and time point are not known. Both conserved end residues are part of each CDR3. The order of the fields is clone size, D gene, V gene, J gene, CDR3 DNA, CDR3 protein. The D gene is left open where the match is weak. Size values are once, few and many counts, or a class for expanded clones, and some rows have none.

size: NA; D: NA; V: TRBV4-1; J: TRBJ2-7; DNA: TGCGCCAGCAGCCAAGTTGTTGGGGTCTACGAGCAGTACTTC; CDR3: CASSQVVGVYEQYF
size: many; D: NA; V: TRBV5-1; J: TRBJ1-2; DNA: TGCGCCAGCAGCTCGGGCCTTTCCTATGGCTACACCTTC; CDR3: CASSSGLSYGYTF
size: NA; D: NA; V: TRBV7-2; J: TRBJ2-5; DNA: TGTGCCAGCAGCTTCGCCCTCGCTGAGACCCAGTACTTC; CDR3: CASSFALAETQYF
size: NA; D: NA; V: TRBV4-2; J: TRBJ2-3; DNA: TGTGCCAGCAGCCAAGATGGCGATACGCAGTATTTT; CDR3: CASSQDGDTQYF
size: many; D: TRBD2; V: TRBV12-3/TRBV12-4; J: TRBJ2-5; DNA: TGTGCCAGCAGTTCACCGGGGGGAAGAACCCAGTACTTC; CDR3: CASSSPGGRTQYF
size: many; D: NA; V: TRBV18; J: TRBJ2-5; DNA: TGTGCCAGCTCCACTCCGGGGTCCCAAGAGACCCAGTACTTC; CDR3: CASSTPGSQETQYF
size: NA; D: NA; V: TRBV29-1; J: TRBJ1-1; DNA: TGCAGCGTTTGGGGACAGAACACTGAAGCTTTCTTT; CDR3: CSVWGQNTEAFF
size: few; D: NA; V: TRBV5-4; J: TRBJ2-3; DNA: TGTGCCAGCAGCTTGTCGGGTGGGGATGCCTCAGATACGCAGTATTTT; CDR3: CASSLSGGDASDTQYF
size: many; D: NA; V: TRBV12-3/TRBV12-4; J: TRBJ1-1; DNA: TGTGCCAGCAGTTTCCACAGGGCTTCGGACACTGAAGCTTTCTTT; CDR3: CASSFHRASDTEAFF
size: NA; D: NA; V: TRBV2; J: TRBJ1-2; DNA: TGTGCCAGCAGGACCCTTGGGGCCAGCTATGGCTACACCTTC; CDR3: CASRTLGASYGYTF
size: few; D: NA; V: TRBV5-6; J: TRBJ2-1; DNA: TGTGCCAGCAGCTTGGGATGGGGGGCCGGGCAGTTCTTC; CDR3: CASSLGWGAGQFF
size: NA; D: NA; V: TRBV6-2/TRBV6-3; J: TRBJ1-6; DNA: TGTGCCAGCAGTTACACAGAGAATTCACCCCTCCACTTT; CDR3: CASSYTENSPLHF
size: NA; D: NA; V: TRBV20-1; J: TRBJ1-3; DNA: TGCAGTGCTAGCTCGGGAAGCTCTGGAAACACCATATATTTT; CDR3: CSASSGSSGNTIYF
size: few; D: TRBD2; V: TRBV4-1; J: TRBJ2-1; DNA: TGCGCCAGCAGCCAAGGGCGGGGGGGCCTCGATGAGCAGTTCTTC; CDR3: CASSQGRGGLDEQFF
size: many; D: TRBD2; V: TRBV7-6; J: TRBJ2-1; DNA: TGTGCCAGCAGCTTAGTTTCCCGCAGCGGGGGGGGAGGCGATGAGCAGTTCTTC; CDR3: CASSLVSRSGGGGDEQFF
size: few; D: NA; V: TRBV7-2; J: TRBJ1-1; DNA: TGTGCCAGCAGCTCCGGGACCCCGCCCACTGAAGCTTTCTTT; CDR3: CASSSGTPPTEAFF
size: few; D: NA; V: TRBV4-3; J: TRBJ1-1; DNA: TGCGCCAGCAGCCAAGATGACGGGAGCATGAACACTGAAGCTTTCTTT; CDR3: CASSQDDGSMNTEAFF